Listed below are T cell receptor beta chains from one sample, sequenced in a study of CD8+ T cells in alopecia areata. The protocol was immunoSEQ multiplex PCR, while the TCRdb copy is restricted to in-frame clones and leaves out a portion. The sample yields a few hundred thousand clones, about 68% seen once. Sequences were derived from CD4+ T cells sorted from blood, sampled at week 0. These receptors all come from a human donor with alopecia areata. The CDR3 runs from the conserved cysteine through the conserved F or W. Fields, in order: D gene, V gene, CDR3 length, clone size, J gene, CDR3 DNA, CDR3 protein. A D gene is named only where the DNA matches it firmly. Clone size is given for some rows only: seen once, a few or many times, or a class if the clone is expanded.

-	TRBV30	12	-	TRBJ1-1	TGTGCCTGGAGGGGCAGGGTTCCTGAAGCTTTCTTT	CAWRGRVPEAFF
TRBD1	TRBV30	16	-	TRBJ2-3	TGTGCCTGGAACCGTCCGACAGGGGGTCTGTTACATACGCAGTATTTT	CAWNRPTGGLLHTQYF
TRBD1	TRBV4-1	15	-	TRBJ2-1	TGCGCCAGCAGCCAAGTTCCGACAGGGCAAAATGAGCAGTTCTTC	CASSQVPTGQNEQFF
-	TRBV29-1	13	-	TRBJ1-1	TGCAGCGTTGGGACGGCCATGAACACTGAAGCTTTCTTT	CSVGTAMNTEAFF
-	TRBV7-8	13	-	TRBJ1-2	TGTGCCAGCAGCTTAGGCCCGGACTATGGCTACACCTTC	CASSLGPDYGYTF
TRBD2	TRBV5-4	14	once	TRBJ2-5	TGTGCCAGCAGCTTGGGACTAGCGGTAGAGACCCAGTACTTC	CASSLGLAVETQYF
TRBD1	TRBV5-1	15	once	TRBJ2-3	TGCGCCAGCAGCTTGGACGGGACAGGGGGAGATACGCAGTATTTT	CASSLDGTGGDTQYF
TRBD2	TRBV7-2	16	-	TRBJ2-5	TGTGCCAGCAGCTTAGGGTCGGCTAGCGGGGGGAAGACCCAGTACTTC	CASSLGSASGGKTQYF
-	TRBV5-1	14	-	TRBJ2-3	TGCGCCAGCAGCAGGCAGCAGCCCCGAGATACGCAGTATTTT	CASSRQQPRDTQYF
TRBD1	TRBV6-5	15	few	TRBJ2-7	TGTGCCAGCAGTTCCCCGGGACAGGGGGCGCACGAGCAGTACTTC	CASSSPGQGAHEQYF
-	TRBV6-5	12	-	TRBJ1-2	TGTGCCAGCAGCGGGGTGAACTATGGCTACACCTTC	CASSGVNYGYTF
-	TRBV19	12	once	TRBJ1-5	TGTGCCAGTACCCCCAGCGGACAGCCCCAGCATTTT	CASTPSGQPQHF
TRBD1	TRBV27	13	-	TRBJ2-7	TGTGCCAGCAGTCCCGACAGGGAATACGAGCAGTACTTC	CASSPDREYEQYF
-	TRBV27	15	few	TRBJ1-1	TGTGCCAGCAGTTTAGACCCGGGCTCGGGAACTGAAGCTTTCTTT	CASSLDPGSGTEAFF
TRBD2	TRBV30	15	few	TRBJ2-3	TGTGCCTGGAGATCCCTCCTAGCGGCCTCAGATACGCAGTATTTT	CAWRSLLAASDTQYF
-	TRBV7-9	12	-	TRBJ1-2	TGTGCCAGCAGCTTAGTGGCGGAAGGCTACACCTTC	CASSLVAEGYTF
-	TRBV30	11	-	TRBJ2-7	TGTGCCTGGAGTCCCGACTCGCAGCAGTACTTC	CAWSPDSQQYF
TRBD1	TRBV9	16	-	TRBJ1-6	TGTGCCAGCAGCAGAACGGACAGGCCAATGGATTCACCCCTCCACTTT	CASSRTDRPMDSPLHF
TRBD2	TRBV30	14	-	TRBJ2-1	TGTGCCCGAGATTCCCTAGCGGGGGACAATGAGCAGTTCTTC	CARDSLAGDNEQFF
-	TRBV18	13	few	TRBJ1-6	TGTGCCAGCTCACCATCGGACGGAAACTTAATCCACTTT	CASSPSDGNLIHF
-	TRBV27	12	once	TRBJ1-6	TGTGCCAGCCGGCGGGGAAATTCACCCCTCCACTTT	CASRRGNSPLHF
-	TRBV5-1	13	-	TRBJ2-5	TGCGCCAGCAGATGGGACGTCCAAGAGACCCAGTACTTC	CASRWDVQETQYF
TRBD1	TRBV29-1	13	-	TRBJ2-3	TGCAGCGCCAAGGGACAGGGAGGGGATACGCAGTATTTT	CSAKGQGGDTQYF
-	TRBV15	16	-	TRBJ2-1	TGTGCCACCAGCAGAGACCTGGGGGCTAGCTACAATGAGCAGTTCTTC	CATSRDLGASYNEQFF